Presented here are 23 T cell receptor beta chains from one specimen sequenced in a study of PD-L1 blockade in urothelial cancer. Profiling relied on immunoSEQ multiplex PCR, and the TCRdb table lists in-frame clones only, not all of them. The sample lists about 110,000 clones, roughly 90% occurring once. Time point defined: peripheral blood 6 weeks after treatment start. Specimen: PBMCs, collected around atezolizumab (anti-PD-L1) treatment. Receptor source: a man aged 55 to 69 with urothelial cancer.

The chain uses TRBV7-9 and TRBJ1-2; a possible D gene is TRBD1 (6 bases). The CDR3 contains 15 residues. The V gene's germline CDR1 is SEHNR and CDR2 FQNEAQ (reference sequence). Trimming pared 5 bases from V and 5 bases from J, leaving 18 bases between. In DNA, the CDR3 is TGTGCCAGCAGCACAAATAGGGGGACGGATTATGGCTACACCTTC. It is translated as CASSTNRGTDYGYTF. Supplemented by reference TRBV7-9 and TRBJ1-2, the full variable domain reads DTGVSQNPRHKITKRGQNVTFRCDPISEHNRLYWYRQTLGQGPEFLTYFQNEAQLEKSRLLSDRFSAERPKGSFSTLEIQRTEQGDSAMYLCASSTNRGTDYGYTFGSGTRLTVV.

This sequence joins TRBV5-4 and TRBJ2-2; 13 nucleotides match TRBD2. CDR3 length: 17 amino acids. V dropped 4 bases and J dropped 5; count of bases not matched to a gene: 8. Germline loops: CDR1 SGHNT, CDR2 YYREEE (reference sequence). CDR3 coding DNA: TGTGCCAGCAGCGAAGCAGGGGGACTAGCGGGGACCGGGGAGCTGTTTTTT. Amino acids: CASSEAGGLAGTGELFF.

The V gene is TRBV4-1, the J gene TRBJ1-6; D uncertain. The germline V and J ends were trimmed by 1 base and 1 base, with 8 bases remaining between them. Germline V lookup: CDR1 MGHRA, CDR2 YSYEKL. The CDR3 runs to 16 residues. Written as DNA, the CDR3 is TGCGCCAGCAGCCAAGCCTCGGAGTCCTATAATTCACCCCTCCACTTT. Its translation is CASSQASESYNSPLHF.

This clone has just a few counts. The chain couples TRBV7-9 to TRBJ1-5; no definite D call. The CDR3 totals 12 residues. Trimming left V 5 bases short and J 5 bases short, with 7 bases between. CDR1 is SEHNR and CDR2 is FQNEAQ in the germline V gene (reference sequence). The CDR3 DNA follows: TGTGCCAGCAGCCTCCAGGATCAGCCCCAGCATTTT. It specifies CASSLQDQPQHF.

This sequence joins TRBV7-6 and TRBJ1-6, with 10 bases lining up with TRBD1. CDR3 length equals 16 residues. Germline CDR1 is SGHVS and CDR2 is FNYEAQ. The ends lost 1 base at V and 8 bases at J; junction bases unmatched: 5. DNA of the CDR3: TGTGCCAGCAGCTTAGAAGCGACAGGGGGCGATTCACCCCTCCACTTT. Protein: CASSLEATGGDSPLHF.

J is TRBJ1-4 and V is TRBV19; 9 bases agree with TRBD1. CDR1 is LNHDA and CDR2 is SQIVND in the germline V gene (reference sequence). This CDR3 contains 18 residues. V lost 4 bases and J lost 9; bases outside the gene matches: 18. The CDR3 bases are TGTGCCAGTAGTAGCACAGGGGGCGAAGTTGTCCGAAGGAAAAAACTGTTTTTT. This translates into CASSSTGGEVVRRKKLFF.

This chain uses TRBV7-3 with TRBJ1-1; weak D call: TRBD1 (5 bases). CDR3 length equals 14 residues. Germline CDR1 SGHTA, CDR2 FQGTGA. Trimming cost V 6 bases and J 7 bases, with 18 bases left between them. The CDR3 coding sequence is TGTGCCAGCAGTTACATCGGGGGGGAGGGTGAAGCTTTCTTT. Its protein product is CASSYIGGEGEAFF.

The V and J genes are TRBV5-4 and TRBJ1-2; 7 nucleotides line up with TRBD1. Trimming took 2 bases from V and 6 from J; bases not matched to a gene: 4. Germline V CDR1 and CDR2: SGHNT, YYREEE (reference sequence). The CDR3 is 13 amino acids. The CDR3, as DNA: TGTGCCAGCAGCTTTTCCCAGGGGGATGGCTACACCTTC. It codes for CASSFSQGDGYTF. Combining the CDR3 with reference TRBV5-4 and TRBJ1-2 gives the whole variable domain ETGVTQSPTHLIKTRGQQVTLRCSSQSGHNTVSWYQQALGQGPQFIFQYYREEENGRGNFPPRFSGLQFPNYSSELNVNALELDDSALYLCASSFSQGDGYTFGSGTRLTVV.

The V call is TRBV30, the J call TRBJ1-2; 8 bases agree with TRBD1. The V and J ends lost 4 bases and 8 bases, in that order; junction bases with no gene match: 9. There are 13 residues in the CDR3. Per the germline V gene, CDR1 is GTSNPN and CDR2 is SVGIG (reference sequence). As DNA, the CDR3 is TGTGCCTGGACCACTGACAGGGGAATCGGCTACACCTTC. Its translation is CAWTTDRGIGYTF.

The rearrangement joins TRBV28 to TRBJ2-1, with 8 bases fitting TRBD2. Trimming cost V 6 bases and J 4 bases; bases outside gene matches: 5. The CDR3 is 14 amino acids. The germline V gene encodes CDR1 MDHEN and CDR2 SYDVKM. The CDR3 protein is CASRQIAGYNEQFF. The CDR3 nucleotides read TGTGCCAGCAGGCAAATAGCGGGATACAATGAGCAGTTCTTC.

This rearrangement joins TRBV11-2 to TRBJ2-5, with 10 bases that match TRBD2. J lost 3 bases, V lost 2 bases, and 12 bases had no gene match. CDR1 and CDR2 (germline): SGHAT, FQNNGV. This CDR3 comprises 18 residues. Written as DNA, the CDR3 is TGTGCCAGCAGCTTATTGAGACTAGCGGGCGGTAAGGAAGAGACCCAGTACTTC. Amino acids: CASSLLRLAGGKEETQYF. The full variable domain, its missing parts supplied by reference TRBV11-2 and TRBJ2-5, is EAGVAQSPRYKIIEKRQSVAFWCNPISGHATLYWYQQILGQGPKLLIQFQNNGVVDDSQLPKDRFSAERLKGVDSTLKIQPAKLEDSAVYLCASSLLRLAGGKEETQYFGPGTRLLVL.

V gene TRBV2 combines with J gene TRBJ1-2, with D possibly being TRBD1 (6 bases). From germline, CDR1 is SNHLY and CDR2 FYNNEI. V was pared by 5 bases and J by 5 bases, with 15 bases between. The CDR3 contains 14 residues. The CDR3 loop is CASSMDSLTYGYTF. CDR3 nucleotides: TGTGCCAGCAGTATGGACAGTTTGACATATGGCTACACCTTC.

This chain uses TRBV7-8 with TRBJ2-3; 9 positions match TRBD2. After removal of 5 bases from V and 2 bases from J, the junction contained 8 bases not matched to a gene. The length of the CDR3 is 16 residues. Germline V lookup: CDR1 SGHVS, CDR2 FQNEAQ. The DNA for the CDR3 is TGTGCCAGCAGCCCCACACTAGCGGGCTTCACAGATACGCAGTATTTT. Protein sequence: CASSPTLAGFTDTQYF.

The J gene is TRBJ2-7, the V gene TRBV6-5; 10 bases agree with TRBD2. Germline V lookup: CDR1 MNHEY, CDR2 SVGAGI. The CDR3 contains 15 residues. Germline trimming cut 6 bases from V and 3 bases from J; bases unmatched to any gene: 8. CDR3 sequence reads: CASSLRAGGSYEQYF. The CDR3 DNA reads TGTGCCAGCAGCTTGCGAGCGGGAGGGAGCTACGAGCAGTACTTC.

The rearrangement links TRBV11-2 to TRBJ2-1, with TRBD2 matching over 14 bases. CDR3 length: 16 residues. Germline loops: CDR1 SGHAT, CDR2 FQNNGV. Losses at the gene ends were 5 bases for V and 9 bases for J; bases not matched to a gene: 9. DNA for the CDR3: TGTGCCAGCAGCGGCACCGGGACTAGCGGGAGAGGTGAGCAGTTCTTC. Translation gives CASSGTGTSGRGEQFF.

The V and J genes are TRBV19 and TRBJ2-3; D possibly corresponds to TRBD2 (7 bases). V was trimmed by 6 bases and J by 0 bases, leaving 16 bases between them. The CDR3 sequence is 16 residues long. Looked up from germline, CDR1 is LNHDA and CDR2 is SQIVND (reference sequence). DNA of the CDR3: TGTGCCAGTAGGGAGACGGGGGGCGACAGCACAGATACGCAGTATTTT. As protein: CASRETGGDSTDTQYF.

J is TRBJ2-3 and V is TRBV11-3; 7 bases fit TRBD2. Germline CDR1 SGHNT, CDR2 YENEEA. This CDR3 has 14 amino acids. With V trimmed by 4 bases and J by 0 bases, 1 base remained unmatched. CDR3 protein: CASSSSGSTDTQYF. The CDR3 coding sequence is TGTGCCAGCAGCTCTAGCGGTAGCACAGATACGCAGTATTTT.

The V call is TRBV25-1, the J call TRBJ2-7; weak D call: TRBD2 (5 bases). V lost 0 bases to trimming and J lost 7 bases, with 10 bases between them. CDR3 length equals 13 residues. Per the germline V gene, CDR1 is MGHDK and CDR2 is SYGVNS. The CDR3: CASSEYGGGEQYF. CDR3 bases: TGTGCCAGCAGTGAATACGGAGGCGGGGAGCAGTACTTC.

This chain joins TRBV15 and TRBJ1-2; no firm D call. Deletions cut 0 bases from V and 0 bases from J, with 14 bases between. In germline, CDR1 is LNHNV, CDR2 YYDKDF (reference sequence). This CDR3 has 17 residues. The CDR3 protein is CATSRDTGSRTNYGYTF. CDR3 coding DNA: TGTGCCACCAGCAGAGATACGGGGTCCAGGACTAACTATGGCTACACCTTC.

This chain links TRBV6-6 with TRBJ2-7, with 8 bases aligning to TRBD2. Trimming removed 0 bases from V and 6 bases from J; junction bases left unmatched: 7. This CDR3 contains 15 residues. The V gene's germline CDR1 is MNHNY and CDR2 SVGAGI (reference sequence). The chain's CDR3 is CASSYSTGGVGEQYF. CDR3 DNA sequence: TGTGCCAGCAGTTACTCGACCGGGGGGGTGGGCGAGCAGTACTTC.

The chain has TRBV5-1 and TRBJ2-1; 11 bases match TRBD1. The CDR3 has 15 amino acids. The V gene's germline CDR1 is SGHRS and CDR2 YFSETQ. V was clipped by 4 bases and J by 8 bases; unmatched bases: 8. CDR3 nucleotide sequence: TGCGCCAGCAGCCTTGGGACAGGGGGTTACGATGAGCAGTTCTTC. It encodes CASSLGTGGYDEQFF.

This clone was detected only once. The J gene is TRBJ1-2, the V gene TRBV6-6, with a weak D call TRBD1 (5 bases). Germline CDR1 reads MNHNY; CDR2 reads SVGAGI (reference sequence). V gave up 3 bases and J gave up 1 base, with 15 bases separating them. This CDR3 comprises 16 residues. The CDR3 loop is CASSYGQNRINYGYTF. CDR3 DNA: TGTGCCAGCAGTTATGGACAAAACCGGATTAACTATGGCTACACCTTC.

This clone appeared a single time. The chain joins TRBV28 to TRBJ2-5; the D gene is possibly TRBD2 (5 bases). In germline, CDR1 is MDHEN, CDR2 SYDVKM. V shed 2 bases and J shed 5 bases, with 12 bases lying between them. The CDR3 covers 14 residues. The CDR3 DNA is TGTGCCAGCAGTTTAACGGGTAGCGCGGAGACCCAGTACTTC. Translation: CASSLTGSAETQYF.